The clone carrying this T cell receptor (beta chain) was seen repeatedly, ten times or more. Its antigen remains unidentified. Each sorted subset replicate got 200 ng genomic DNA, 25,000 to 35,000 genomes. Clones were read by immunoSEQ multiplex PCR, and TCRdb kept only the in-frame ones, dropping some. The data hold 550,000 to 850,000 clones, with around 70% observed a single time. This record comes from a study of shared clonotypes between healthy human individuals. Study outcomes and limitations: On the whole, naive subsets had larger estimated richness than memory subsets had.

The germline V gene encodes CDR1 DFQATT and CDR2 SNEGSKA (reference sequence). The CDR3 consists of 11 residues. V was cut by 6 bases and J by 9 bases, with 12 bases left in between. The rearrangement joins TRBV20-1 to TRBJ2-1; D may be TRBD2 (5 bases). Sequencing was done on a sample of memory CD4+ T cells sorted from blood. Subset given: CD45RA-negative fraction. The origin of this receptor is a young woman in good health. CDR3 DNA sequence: TGCAGTGCGGAGGTACAAGGTGAGCAGTTCTTC. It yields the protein CSAEVQGEQFF.